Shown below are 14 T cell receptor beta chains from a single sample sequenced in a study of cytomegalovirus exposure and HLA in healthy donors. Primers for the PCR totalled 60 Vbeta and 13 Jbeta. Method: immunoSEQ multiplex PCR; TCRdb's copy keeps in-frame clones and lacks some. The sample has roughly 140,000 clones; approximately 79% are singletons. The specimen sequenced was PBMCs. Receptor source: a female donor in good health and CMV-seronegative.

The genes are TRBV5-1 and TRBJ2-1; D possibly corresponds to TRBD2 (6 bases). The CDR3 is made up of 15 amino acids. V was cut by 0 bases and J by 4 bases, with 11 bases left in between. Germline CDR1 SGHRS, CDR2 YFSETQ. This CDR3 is CASSLGGGLYNEQFF. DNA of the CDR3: TGCGCCAGCAGCTTGGGGGGAGGACTTTACAATGAGCAGTTCTTC.

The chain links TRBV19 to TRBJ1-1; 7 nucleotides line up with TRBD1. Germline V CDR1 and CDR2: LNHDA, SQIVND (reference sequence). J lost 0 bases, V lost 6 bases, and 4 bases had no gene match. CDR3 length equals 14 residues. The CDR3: CASRPTGLNTEAFF. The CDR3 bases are TGTGCCAGTAGGCCGACAGGGCTGAACACTGAAGCTTTCTTT. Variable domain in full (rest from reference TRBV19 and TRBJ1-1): DGGITQSPKYLFRKEGQNVTLSCEQNLNHDAMYWYRQDPGQGLRLIYYSQIVNDFQKGDIAEGYSVSREKKESFPLTVTSAQKNPTAFYLCASRPTGLNTEAFFGQGTRLTVV.

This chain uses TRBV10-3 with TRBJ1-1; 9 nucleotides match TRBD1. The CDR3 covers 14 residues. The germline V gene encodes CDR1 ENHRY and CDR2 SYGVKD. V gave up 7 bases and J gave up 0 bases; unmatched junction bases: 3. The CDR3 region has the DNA TGTGCCATCAATACAGGGGGCATGAACACTGAAGCTTTCTTT. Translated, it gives CAINTGGMNTEAFF.

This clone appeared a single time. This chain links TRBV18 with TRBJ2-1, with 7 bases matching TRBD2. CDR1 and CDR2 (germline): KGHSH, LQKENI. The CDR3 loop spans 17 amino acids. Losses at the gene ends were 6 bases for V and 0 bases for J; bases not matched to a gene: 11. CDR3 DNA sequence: TGTGCCAGCTCCCATTCTAAGGGACTAAGCTCCTACAATGAGCAGTTCTTC. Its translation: CASSHSKGLSSYNEQFF.

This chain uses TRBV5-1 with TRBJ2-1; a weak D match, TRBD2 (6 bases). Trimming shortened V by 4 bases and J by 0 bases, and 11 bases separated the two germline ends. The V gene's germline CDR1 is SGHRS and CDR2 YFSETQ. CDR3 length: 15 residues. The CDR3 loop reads CASSREPSSYNEQFF. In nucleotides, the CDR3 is TGCGCCAGCAGCCGGGAGCCGAGCTCCTACAATGAGCAGTTCTTC.

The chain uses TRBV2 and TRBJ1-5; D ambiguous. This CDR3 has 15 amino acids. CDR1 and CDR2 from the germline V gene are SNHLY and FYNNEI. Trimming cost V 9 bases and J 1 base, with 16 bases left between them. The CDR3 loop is CASTRARGSNQPQHF. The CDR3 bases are TGTGCCAGTACAAGGGCCCGGGGAAGCAATCAGCCCCAGCATTTT.

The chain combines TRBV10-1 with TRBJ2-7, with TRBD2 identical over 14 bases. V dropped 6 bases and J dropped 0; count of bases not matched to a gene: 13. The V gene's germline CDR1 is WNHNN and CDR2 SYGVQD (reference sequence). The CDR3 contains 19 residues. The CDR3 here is CASRALGRGLAGDSYEQYF. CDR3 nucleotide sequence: TGCGCCAGCAGAGCACTGGGGAGGGGACTAGCGGGAGACTCCTACGAGCAGTACTTC.

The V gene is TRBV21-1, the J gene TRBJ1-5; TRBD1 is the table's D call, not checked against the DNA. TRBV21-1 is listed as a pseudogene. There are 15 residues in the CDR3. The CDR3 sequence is CASSAKDRLNQPQHF. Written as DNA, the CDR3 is TGTGCCAGCAGCGCCAAGGACAGGTTAAATCAGCCCCAGCATTTT.

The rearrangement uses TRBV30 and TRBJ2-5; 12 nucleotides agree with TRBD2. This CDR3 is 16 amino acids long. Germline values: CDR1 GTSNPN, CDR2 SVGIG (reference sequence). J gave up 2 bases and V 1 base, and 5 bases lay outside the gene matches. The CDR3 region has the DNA TGTGCCTGGAGTGGGGGACTAGCGGGCCTACAAGAGACCCAGTACTTC. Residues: CAWSGGLAGLQETQYF.

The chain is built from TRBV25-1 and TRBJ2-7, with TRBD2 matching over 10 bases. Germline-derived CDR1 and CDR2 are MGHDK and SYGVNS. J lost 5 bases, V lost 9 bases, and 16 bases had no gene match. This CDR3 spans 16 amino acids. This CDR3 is CASLPWDASGSHEQYF. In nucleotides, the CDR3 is TGTGCCAGTCTTCCGTGGGATGCTAGCGGGAGTCACGAGCAGTACTTC.

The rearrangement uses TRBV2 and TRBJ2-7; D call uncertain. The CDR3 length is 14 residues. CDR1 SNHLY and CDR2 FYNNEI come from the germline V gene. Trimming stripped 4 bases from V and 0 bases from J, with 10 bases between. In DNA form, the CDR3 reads TGTGCCAGCAGTGTTCAGGATAACTCCTACGAGCAGTACTTC. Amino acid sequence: CASSVQDNSYEQYF.

The CDR3 DNA reads as TGTGCCAGCAGCCGGCGACAGGGGGTGGAGGAGACCCAGTACTTC. Its protein product is CASSRRQGVEETQYF. The chain couples TRBV28 to TRBJ2-5; 9 positions agree with TRBD1. Germline V lookup: CDR1 MDHEN, CDR2 SYDVKM. The CDR3 totals 15 residues. V dropped 6 bases and J dropped 5; count of bases not matched to a gene: 10.

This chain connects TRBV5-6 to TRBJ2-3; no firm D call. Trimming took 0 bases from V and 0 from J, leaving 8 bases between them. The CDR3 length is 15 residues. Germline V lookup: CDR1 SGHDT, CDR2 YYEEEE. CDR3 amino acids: CASSLAGISTDTQYF. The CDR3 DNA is TGTGCCAGCAGCTTGGCAGGAATTAGCACAGATACGCAGTATTTT. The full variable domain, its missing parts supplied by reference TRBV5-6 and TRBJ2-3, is DAGVTQSPTHLIKTRGQQVTLRCSPKSGHDTVSWYQQALGQGPQFIFQYYEEEERQRGNFPDRFSGHQFPNYSSELNVNALLLGDSALYLCASSLAGISTDTQYFGPGTRLTVL.

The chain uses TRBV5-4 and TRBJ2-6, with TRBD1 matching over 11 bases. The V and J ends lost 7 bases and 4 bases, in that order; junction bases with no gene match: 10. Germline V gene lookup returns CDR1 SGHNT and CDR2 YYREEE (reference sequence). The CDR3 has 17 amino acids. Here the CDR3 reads CASGAGQGGSGANVLTF. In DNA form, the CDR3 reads TGTGCCAGCGGGGCGGGACAGGGGGGTTCGGGGGCCAACGTCCTGACTTTC.